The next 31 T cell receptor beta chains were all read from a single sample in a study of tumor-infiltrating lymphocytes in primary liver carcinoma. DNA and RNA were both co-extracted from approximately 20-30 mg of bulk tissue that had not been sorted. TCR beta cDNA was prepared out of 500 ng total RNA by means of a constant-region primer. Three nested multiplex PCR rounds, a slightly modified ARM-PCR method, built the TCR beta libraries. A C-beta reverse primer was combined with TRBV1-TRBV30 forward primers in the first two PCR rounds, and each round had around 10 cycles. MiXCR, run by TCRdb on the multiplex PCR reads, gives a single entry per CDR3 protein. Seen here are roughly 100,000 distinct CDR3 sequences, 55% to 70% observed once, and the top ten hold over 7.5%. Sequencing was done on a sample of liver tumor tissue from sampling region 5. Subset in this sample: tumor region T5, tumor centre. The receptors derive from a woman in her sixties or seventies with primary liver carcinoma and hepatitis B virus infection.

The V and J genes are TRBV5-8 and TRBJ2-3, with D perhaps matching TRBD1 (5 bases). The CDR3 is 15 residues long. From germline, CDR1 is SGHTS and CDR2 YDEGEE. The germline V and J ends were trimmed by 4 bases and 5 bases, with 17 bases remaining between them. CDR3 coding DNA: TGTGCCAGCAGCCCCCTCAGGACATTCATAGATACGCAGTATTTT. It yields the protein CASSPLRTFIDTQYF.

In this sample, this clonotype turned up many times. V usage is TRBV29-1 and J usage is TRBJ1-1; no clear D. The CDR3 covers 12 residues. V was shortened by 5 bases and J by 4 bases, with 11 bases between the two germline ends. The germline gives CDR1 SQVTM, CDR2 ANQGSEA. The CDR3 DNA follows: TGCAGCGTTTTTAAAACGGGCACTGAAGCTTTCTTT. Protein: CSVFKTGTEAFF.

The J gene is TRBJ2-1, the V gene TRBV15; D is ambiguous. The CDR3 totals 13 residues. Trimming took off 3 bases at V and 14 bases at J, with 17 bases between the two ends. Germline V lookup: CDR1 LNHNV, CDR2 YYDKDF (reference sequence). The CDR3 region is CATSSPQSQAKFF. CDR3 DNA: TGTGCCACCAGCAGCCCCCAAAGTCAGGCAAAGTTCTTC. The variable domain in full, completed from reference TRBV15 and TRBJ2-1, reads DAMVIQNPRYQVTQFGKPVTLSCSQTLNHNVMYWYQQKSSQAPKLLFHYYDKDFNNEADTPDNFQSRRPNTSFCFLDIRSPGLGDTAMYLCATSSPQSQAKFFGPGTRLTVL.

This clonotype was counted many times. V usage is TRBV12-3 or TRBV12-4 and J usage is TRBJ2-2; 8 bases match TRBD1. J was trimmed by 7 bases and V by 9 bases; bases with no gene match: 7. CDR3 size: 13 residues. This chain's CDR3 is CASQTGAGGELFF. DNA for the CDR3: TGTGCCAGTCAGACAGGGGCAGGCGGGGAGCTGTTTTTT.

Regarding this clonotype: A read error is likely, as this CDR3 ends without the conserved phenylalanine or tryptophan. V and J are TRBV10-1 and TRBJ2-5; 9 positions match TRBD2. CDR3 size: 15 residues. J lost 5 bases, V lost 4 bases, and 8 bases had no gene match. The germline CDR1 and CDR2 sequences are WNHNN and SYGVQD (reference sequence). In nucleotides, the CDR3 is TGCGCCAGCAGTGGGTCTACCAGCGGGAGGGAGACCCAGTACTCC. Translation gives CASSGSTSGRETQYS.

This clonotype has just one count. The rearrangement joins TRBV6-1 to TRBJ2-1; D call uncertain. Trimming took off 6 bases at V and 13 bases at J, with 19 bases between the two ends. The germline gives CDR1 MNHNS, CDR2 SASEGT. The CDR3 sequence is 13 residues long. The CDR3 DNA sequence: TGTGCCAGCAGCGATTACATCAGTTTGTCACAGTTCTTC. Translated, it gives CASSDYISLSQFF.

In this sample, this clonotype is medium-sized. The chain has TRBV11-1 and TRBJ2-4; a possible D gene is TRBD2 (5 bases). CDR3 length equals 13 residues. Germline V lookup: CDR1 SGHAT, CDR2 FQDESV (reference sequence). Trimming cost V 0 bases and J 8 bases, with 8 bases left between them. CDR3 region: CASSLAWGDIQYF. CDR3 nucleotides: TGTGCCAGCAGCTTAGCCTGGGGAGACATTCAGTACTTC.

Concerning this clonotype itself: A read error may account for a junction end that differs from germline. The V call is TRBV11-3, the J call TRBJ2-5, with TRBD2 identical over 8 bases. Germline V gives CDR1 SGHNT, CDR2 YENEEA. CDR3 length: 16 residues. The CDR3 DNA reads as TGTACCAGCAGCTACTCCCGTGGTAGCGGGAAAGAGACCCAGTATTTC. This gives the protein CTSSYSRGSGKETQYF.

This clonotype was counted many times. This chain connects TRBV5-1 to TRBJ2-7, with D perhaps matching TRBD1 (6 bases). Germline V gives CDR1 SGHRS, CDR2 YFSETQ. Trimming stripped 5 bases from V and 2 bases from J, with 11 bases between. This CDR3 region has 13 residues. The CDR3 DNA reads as TGCGCCAGCAGACGACAGGAGACCTACGAGCAGTACTTC. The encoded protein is CASRRQETYEQYF. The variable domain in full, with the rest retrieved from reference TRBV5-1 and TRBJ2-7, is KAGVTQTPRYLIKTRGQQVTLSCSPISGHRSVSWYQQTPGQGLQFLFEYFSETQRNKGNFPGRFSGRQFSNSRSEMNVSTLELGDSALYLCASRRQETYEQYFGPGTRLTVT.

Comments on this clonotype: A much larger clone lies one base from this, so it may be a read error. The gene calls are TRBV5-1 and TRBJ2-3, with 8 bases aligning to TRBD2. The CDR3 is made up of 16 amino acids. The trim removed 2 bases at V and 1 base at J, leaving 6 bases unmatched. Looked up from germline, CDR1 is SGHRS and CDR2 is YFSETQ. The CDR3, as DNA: TGCGCCAGCAGCTTCCATGGAGCGGGGGGCACAGATACGCAGTATTTT. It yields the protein CASSFHGAGGTDTQYF. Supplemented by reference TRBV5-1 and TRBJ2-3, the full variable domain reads KAGVTQTPRYLIKTRGQQVTLSCSPISGHRSVSWYQQTPGQGLQFLFEYFSETQRNKGNFPGRFSGRQFSNSRSEMNVSTLELGDSALYLCASSFHGAGGTDTQYFGPGTRLTVL.

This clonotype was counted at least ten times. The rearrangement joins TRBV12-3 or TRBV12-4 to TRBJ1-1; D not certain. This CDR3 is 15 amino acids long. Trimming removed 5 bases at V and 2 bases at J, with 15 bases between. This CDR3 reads CASSPGPHANTEAFF. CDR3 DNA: TGTGCCAGCAGTCCCGGGCCCCACGCAAACACTGAAGCTTTCTTT.

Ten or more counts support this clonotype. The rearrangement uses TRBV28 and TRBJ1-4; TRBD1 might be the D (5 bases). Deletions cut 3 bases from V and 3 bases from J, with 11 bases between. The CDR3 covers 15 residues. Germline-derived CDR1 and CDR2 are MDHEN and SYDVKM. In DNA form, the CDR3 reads TGTGCCAGCAGTTTGCAGGGAAGGTCTAATGAAAAACTGTTTTTT. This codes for CASSLQGRSNEKLFF. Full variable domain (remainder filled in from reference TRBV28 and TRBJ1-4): DVKVTQSSRYLVKRTGEKVFLECVQDMDHENMFWYRQDPGLGLRLIYFSYDVKMKEKGDIPEGYSVSREKKERFSLILESASTNQTSMYLCASSLQGRSNEKLFFGSGTQLSVL.

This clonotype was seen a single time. The CDR3 DNA sequence: TGTGCCAGCACGCGGGGGAGCGGCCATCAGCCCCAGTATTTT. Its protein is CASTRGSGHQPQYF. The rearrangement links TRBV28 to TRBJ1-5, with 7 bases aligning to TRBD2. The better agreement between TRBJ2-3 and the DNA end casts doubt on the J call. The V gene's germline CDR1 is MDHEN and CDR2 SYDVKM. The CDR3 extends over 14 amino acids.

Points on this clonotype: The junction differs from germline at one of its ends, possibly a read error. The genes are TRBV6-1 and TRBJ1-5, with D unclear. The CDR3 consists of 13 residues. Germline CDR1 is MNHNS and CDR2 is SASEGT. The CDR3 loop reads CASSETDAQLQHF. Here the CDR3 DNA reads TGTGCTAGCAGTGAAACGGACGCTCAGCTCCAGCATTTT.

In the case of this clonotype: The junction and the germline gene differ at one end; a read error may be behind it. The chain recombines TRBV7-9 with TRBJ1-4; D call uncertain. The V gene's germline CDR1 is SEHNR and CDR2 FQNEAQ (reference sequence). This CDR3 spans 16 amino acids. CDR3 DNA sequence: TGTACCAGCAGCTTAGTTGAGCATGCAACTGATGAAAAACTGTTTTTT. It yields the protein CTSSLVEHATDEKLFF.

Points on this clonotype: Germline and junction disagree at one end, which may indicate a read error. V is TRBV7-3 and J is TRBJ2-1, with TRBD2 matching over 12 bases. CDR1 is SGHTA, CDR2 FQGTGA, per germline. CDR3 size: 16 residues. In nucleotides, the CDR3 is TGTGCCAGCAGCCGAGCCGAGACTAGCGGGAGCAATGAGCGGTTCTTC. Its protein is CASSRAETSGSNERFF.

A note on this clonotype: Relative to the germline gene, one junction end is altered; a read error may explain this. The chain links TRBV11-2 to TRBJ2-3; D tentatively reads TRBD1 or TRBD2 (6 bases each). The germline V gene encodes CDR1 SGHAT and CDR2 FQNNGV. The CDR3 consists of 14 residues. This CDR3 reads CASSSLTGADTQYF. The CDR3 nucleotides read TGTGCCAGCAGCTCCCTGACGGGGGCAGATACACAGTATTTT.

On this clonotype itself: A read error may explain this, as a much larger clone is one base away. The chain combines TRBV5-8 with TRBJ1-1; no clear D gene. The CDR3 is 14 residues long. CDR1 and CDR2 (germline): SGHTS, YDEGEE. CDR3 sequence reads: CAISQKRGRTEAFF. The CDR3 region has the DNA TGTGCCATCAGCCAGAAGCGAGGGCGGACTGAAGCTTTCTTT.

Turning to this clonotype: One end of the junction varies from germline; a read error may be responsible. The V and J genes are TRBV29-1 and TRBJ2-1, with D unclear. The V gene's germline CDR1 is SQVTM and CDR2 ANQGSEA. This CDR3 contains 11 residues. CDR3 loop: CRVEDLTEQFF. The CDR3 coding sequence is TGCCGCGTTGAAGATCTTACTGAACAGTTCTTC.

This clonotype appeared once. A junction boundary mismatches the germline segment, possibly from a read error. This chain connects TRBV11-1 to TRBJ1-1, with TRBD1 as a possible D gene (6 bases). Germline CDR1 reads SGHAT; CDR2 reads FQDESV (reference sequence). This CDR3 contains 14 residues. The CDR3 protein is CARNLQGMNTGAFF. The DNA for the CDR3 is TGTGCCAGAAACTTACAGGGAATGAACACTGGAGCTTTCTTT.

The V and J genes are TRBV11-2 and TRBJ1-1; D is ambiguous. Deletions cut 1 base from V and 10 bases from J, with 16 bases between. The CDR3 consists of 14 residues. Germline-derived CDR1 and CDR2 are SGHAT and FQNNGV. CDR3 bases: TGTGCCAGCAGCTTAGCGAGCAGGAGGATTGGAGCTTTCTTT. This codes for CASSLASRRIGAFF.

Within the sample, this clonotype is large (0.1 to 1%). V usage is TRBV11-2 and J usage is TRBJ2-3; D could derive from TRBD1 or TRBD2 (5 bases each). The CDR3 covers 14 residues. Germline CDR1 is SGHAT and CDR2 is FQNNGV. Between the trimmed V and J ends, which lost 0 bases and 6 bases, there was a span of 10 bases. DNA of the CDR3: TGTGCCAGCAGCTTAGACAGGGAGATCGATACGCAGTATTTT. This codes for CASSLDREIDTQYF.

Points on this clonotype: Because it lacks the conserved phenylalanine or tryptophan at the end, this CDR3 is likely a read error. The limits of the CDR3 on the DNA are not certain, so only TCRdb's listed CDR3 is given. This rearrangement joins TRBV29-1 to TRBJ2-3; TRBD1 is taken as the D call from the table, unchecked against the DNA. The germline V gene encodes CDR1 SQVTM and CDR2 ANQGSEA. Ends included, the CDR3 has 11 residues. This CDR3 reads CSMADRERVYI.

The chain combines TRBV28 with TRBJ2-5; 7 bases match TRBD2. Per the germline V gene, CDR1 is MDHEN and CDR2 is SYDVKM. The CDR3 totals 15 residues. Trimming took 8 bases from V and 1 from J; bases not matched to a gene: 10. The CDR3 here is CASCGPGGAQETQYF. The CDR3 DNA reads TGTGCCAGCTGTGGCCCGGGAGGCGCCCAAGAGACCCAGTACTTC.

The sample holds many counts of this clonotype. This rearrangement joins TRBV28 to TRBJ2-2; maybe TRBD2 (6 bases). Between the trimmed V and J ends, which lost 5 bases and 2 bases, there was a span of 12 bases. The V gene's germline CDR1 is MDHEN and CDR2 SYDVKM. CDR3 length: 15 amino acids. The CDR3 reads CASSQGGGNTGELFF. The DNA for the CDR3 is TGTGCCAGCAGTCAGGGAGGTGGAAACACCGGGGAGCTGTTTTTT.

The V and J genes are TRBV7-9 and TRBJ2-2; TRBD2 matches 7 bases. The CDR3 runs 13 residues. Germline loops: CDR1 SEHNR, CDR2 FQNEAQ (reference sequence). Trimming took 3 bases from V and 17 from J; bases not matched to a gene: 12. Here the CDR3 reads CASSLIAGRELFF. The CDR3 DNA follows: TGTGCCAGCAGCTTGATAGCGGGCAGGGAGTTATTTTTT.

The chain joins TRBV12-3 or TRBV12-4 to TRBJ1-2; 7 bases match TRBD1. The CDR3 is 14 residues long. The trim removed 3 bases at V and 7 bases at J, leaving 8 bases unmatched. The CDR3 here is CASSLLTGLLGYTF. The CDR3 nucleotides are TGTGCCAGCAGTTTGCTGACAGGGTTACTTGGCTACACCTTC.

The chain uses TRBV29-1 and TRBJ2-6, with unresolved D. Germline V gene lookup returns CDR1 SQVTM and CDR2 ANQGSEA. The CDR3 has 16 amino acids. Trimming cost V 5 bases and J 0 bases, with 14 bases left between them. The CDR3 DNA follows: TGCAGCGTTCCAAATGCTTACAACTCTGGGGCCAACGTCCTGACTTTC. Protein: CSVPNAYNSGANVLTF.

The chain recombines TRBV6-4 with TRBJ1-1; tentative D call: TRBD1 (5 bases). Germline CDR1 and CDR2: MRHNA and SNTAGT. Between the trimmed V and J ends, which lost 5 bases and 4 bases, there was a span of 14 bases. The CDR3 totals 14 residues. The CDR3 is CASSPGPPITEAFF. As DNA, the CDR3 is TGTGCCAGCAGTCCGGGACCCCCGATCACTGAAGCTTTCTTT.

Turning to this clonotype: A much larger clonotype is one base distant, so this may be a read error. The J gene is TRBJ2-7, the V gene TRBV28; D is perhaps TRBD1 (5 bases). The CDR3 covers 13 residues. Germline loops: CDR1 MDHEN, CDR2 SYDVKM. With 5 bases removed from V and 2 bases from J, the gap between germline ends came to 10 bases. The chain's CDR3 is CASSKTATYEQYF. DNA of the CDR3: TGTGCCAGCAGTAAGACAGCTACCTACGAGCAGTACTTC.

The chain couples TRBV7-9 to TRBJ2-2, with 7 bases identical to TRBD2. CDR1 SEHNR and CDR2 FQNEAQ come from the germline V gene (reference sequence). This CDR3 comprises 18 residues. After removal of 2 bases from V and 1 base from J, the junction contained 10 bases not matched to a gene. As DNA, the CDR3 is TGTGCCAGCAGCTTAAGGGGCTTAGCGGGCCTGAACACCGGGGAGCTGTTTTTT. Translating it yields CASSLRGLAGLNTGELFF.